The 9 T cell receptor beta chains below were found in one sample sequenced in a study of blood T cell repertoires in COVID-19. Measured with immunoSEQ multiplex PCR; TCRdb has only the in-frame clones, and not every one. Among about 330,000 clones, around 89% were seen once, and the ten largest hold 4%. Sequencing was performed on peripheral blood. All receptors come from a woman between 50 and 59 years old with active or convalescent COVID-19.

The DNA of the CDR3 is TGCGCCAGCAGCCAACACGGGGGTTCCCCAAGCTCTGGAAACACCATATATTTT. Translated: CASSQHGGSPSSGNTIYF. V usage is TRBV4-1 and J usage is TRBJ1-3; TRBD1 is a possible D gene (5 bases). Germline lookup yields CDR1 MGHRA and CDR2 YSYEKL. The CDR3 consists of 18 residues. With 2 bases removed from V and 0 bases from J, the gap between germline ends came to 17 bases.

The chain employs TRBV19 and TRBJ2-1; the match to TRBD1 covers 7 bases. Looked up from germline, CDR1 is LNHDA and CDR2 is SQIVND (reference sequence). CDR3 length equals 12 residues. V was clipped by 9 bases and J by 10 bases; unmatched bases: 9. This chain's CDR3 is CASGRDRVEQFF. The CDR3 DNA reads TGTGCCAGCGGCAGAGACAGGGTAGAGCAGTTCTTC.

The rearrangement links TRBV27 to TRBJ2-6; TRBD1 is a possible D gene (6 bases). Germline values: CDR1 MNHEY, CDR2 SMNVEV (reference sequence). This CDR3 has 17 amino acids. V gave up 7 bases and J gave up 2 bases, with 18 bases separating them. CDR3 coding DNA: TGTGCCAGCAAAATCGGACGGACAGTCGCTGGGGCCAACGTCCTGACTTTC. Translated, it gives CASKIGRTVAGANVLTF. Together with reference TRBV27 and TRBJ2-6, the CDR3 gives the full variable domain: EAQVTQNPRYLITVTGKKLTVTCSQNMNHEYMSWYRQDPGLGLRQIYYSMNVEVTDKGDVPEGYKVSRKEKRNFPLILESPSPNQTSLYFCASKIGRTVAGANVLTFGAGSRLTVL.

The chain carries TRBV4-3 and TRBJ1-2; D gene uncertain. The length of the CDR3 is 15 residues. The V gene's germline CDR1 is LGHNA and CDR2 YSLEER. With 0 bases removed from V and 6 bases from J, the gap between germline ends came to 14 bases. The CDR3 loop is CASSQDEWEADGYTF. In DNA, the CDR3 is TGCGCCAGCAGCCAAGATGAGTGGGAAGCGGATGGCTACACCTTC.

This clone has just a few counts. V usage is TRBV30 and J usage is TRBJ2-1, with D maybe TRBD1 (5 bases). V dropped 5 bases and J dropped 8 bases, with 13 bases sitting between them. This CDR3 comprises 12 residues. In germline, CDR1 is GTSNPN, CDR2 SVGIG (reference sequence). CDR3 sequence reads: CAWWNLGDEQFF. Written as DNA, the CDR3 is TGTGCCTGGTGGAATTTAGGGGATGAGCAGTTCTTC.

The V call is TRBV14, the J call TRBJ2-7; D gene ambiguous. This CDR3 has 13 amino acids. V lost 4 bases and J lost 1, with 8 bases in between. Germline V gene sequence: CDR1 SGHDN, CDR2 FVKESK. The CDR3 loop reads CASSPTNSYEQYF. Here the CDR3 DNA reads TGTGCCAGCAGCCCAACTAATTCCTACGAGCAGTACTTC.

V is TRBV5-1 and J is TRBJ2-7, with 8 bases fitting TRBD1. This CDR3 contains 13 residues. Germline CDR1 is SGHRS and CDR2 is YFSETQ. J gave up 3 bases and V 3 bases, and 2 bases lay outside the gene matches. As DNA, the CDR3 is TGCGCCAGCAGCTCGGGACAGGACTACGAGCAGTACTTC. It specifies CASSSGQDYEQYF.

The chain combines TRBV10-3 with TRBJ2-1; 9 nucleotides line up with TRBD2. Germline CDR1 is ENHRY and CDR2 is SYGVKD. Trimming cost V 2 bases and J 8 bases; bases outside gene matches: 7. The CDR3 is 15 residues long. The CDR3 here is CAISEGREGGDEQFF. The CDR3, as DNA: TGTGCCATCAGTGAGGGGCGGGAGGGCGGCGATGAGCAGTTCTTC.

This chain joins TRBV7-8 and TRBJ1-2; 9 bases are a match to TRBD1. Germline-derived CDR1 and CDR2 are SGHVS and FQNEAQ. The CDR3 loop spans 15 amino acids. Trimming took 4 bases from V and 2 from J; bases not matched to a gene: 5. This CDR3 reads CASSSRDRANYGYTF. The CDR3 DNA follows: TGTGCCAGCAGCTCTCGGGACAGGGCGAACTATGGCTACACCTTC.